The next 27 T cell receptor beta chains were all read from a single sample in a study of patients and donors after allogeneic stem cell transplantation. TCRdb ran MiXCR on the RT-PCR reads and lists one entry per CDR3 protein. The table lists roughly 880,000 distinct CDR3 sequences, roughly 17% of them singletons, with about 6% in the top ten. The sequenced sample consisted of blood, either unsorted or a sorted T cell fraction (not recorded which). The receptors shown here come from a human donor who was either an allogeneic HSCT recipient or a stem cell or donor lymphocyte infusion donor (not recorded which). It is not recorded whose cells these are; they may come from a transplant donor.

This rearrangement joins TRBV7-8 to TRBJ2-5; the match to TRBD2 covers 9 bases. The ends lost 5 bases at V and 5 bases at J; junction bases unmatched: 12. The germline V gene encodes CDR1 SGHVS and CDR2 FQNEAQ. The CDR3 contains 16 residues. The CDR3 spells CASSHAPSGEDETQYF. CDR3 nucleotide sequence: TGTGCCAGCAGCCACGCGCCTAGCGGGGAGGATGAGACCCAGTACTTC.

In DNA form, the CDR3 reads TGTGCCAGCAGACCCGTCGGGGTGGCCTATGGCTACACCTTC. Its protein product is CASRPVGVAYGYTF. The rearrangement joins TRBV12-3 or TRBV12-4 to TRBJ1-2, with D hard to call. The CDR3 sequence is 14 residues long. V was pared by 6 bases and J by 4 bases, with 15 bases between.

The V gene is TRBV20-1, the J gene TRBJ2-2; D ambiguous. Trimming removed 4 bases from V and 3 bases from J, with 6 bases in between. CDR1 DFQATT and CDR2 SNEGSKA come from the germline V gene (reference sequence). This CDR3 comprises 12 residues. This chain's CDR3 is CSATPDTGELFF. The CDR3 DNA follows: TGCAGTGCTACGCCAGACACCGGGGAGCTGTTTTTT.

This clonotype was counted between two and nine times. The chain links TRBV20-1 to TRBJ1-2; maybe TRBD1 (6 bases). Between the trimmed V and J ends, which lost 7 bases and 4 bases, there was a span of 13 bases. The germline V gene has CDR1 DFQATT and CDR2 SNEGSKA (reference sequence). The length of the CDR3 is 12 residues. The CDR3 nucleotides read TGCAGTGTTCGGTCGGGGGCCTATGGCTACACCTTC. Amino acids: CSVRSGAYGYTF.

The chain combines TRBV9 with TRBJ2-1, with D tentatively TRBD2 (7 bases). The V and J ends lost 4 bases and 4 bases respectively, with 15 bases between them. Germline CDR1 SGDLS, CDR2 YYNGEE. This CDR3 region has 15 residues. In DNA form, the CDR3 reads TGTGCCAGCAGCTCCCAGCGGGACACTTACAATGAGCAGTTCTTC. Translating gives CASSSQRDTYNEQFF.

This chain joins TRBV7-9 and TRBJ2-7; D perhaps matches TRBD2 (5 bases). V was shortened by 1 base and J by 3 bases, with 10 bases between the two germline ends. Germline CDR1 reads SEHNR; CDR2 reads FQNEAQ (reference sequence). The CDR3 totals 14 residues. The CDR3 sequence is CASSLVPAGYEQYF. CDR3 nucleotide sequence: TGTGCCAGCAGCTTAGTACCCGCGGGCTACGAGCAGTACTTC. The full variable domain, its missing parts supplied by reference TRBV7-9 and TRBJ2-7, is DTGVSQNPRHKITKRGQNVTFRCDPISEHNRLYWYRQTLGQGPEFLTYFQNEAQLEKSRLLSDRFSAERPKGSFSTLEIQRTEQGDSAMYLCASSLVPAGYEQYFGPGTRLTVT.

This clonotype was seen a handful of times. The CDR3 DNA sequence: TGTGCCAGCAGCTTAGATTACACCGGGGAGCTGTTTTTT. It translates to CASSLDYTGELFF. The chain joins TRBV11-2 to TRBJ2-2; unclear D gene. Germline V gene lookup returns CDR1 SGHAT and CDR2 FQNNGV. V lost 0 bases and J lost 3, with 2 bases in between. This CDR3 has 13 amino acids.

This clonotype occurred a few times. This chain joins TRBV7-9 and TRBJ1-2; D ambiguous. Per the germline V gene, CDR1 is SEHNR and CDR2 is FQNEAQ (reference sequence). The CDR3 length is 14 residues. With 1 base removed from V and 2 bases from J, the gap between germline ends came to 8 bases. CDR3 coding DNA: TGTGCCAGCAGCTTAGTGCGGCAAAACTATGGCTACACCTTC. Amino acid sequence: CASSLVRQNYGYTF.

This clonotype was seen more than once but under ten times. V and J are TRBV12-3 or TRBV12-4 and TRBJ1-4; possibly TRBD1 for D (5 bases). The V and J ends lost 0 bases and 6 bases respectively, with 14 bases between them. The CDR3 totals 16 residues. CDR3 bases: TGTGCCAGCAGTTTAGCGCCCCGGGGGAGGGATGAAAAACTGTTTTTT. Translation: CASSLAPRGRDEKLFF.

The rearrangement uses TRBV5-1 and TRBJ2-2; perhaps D is TRBD1 or TRBD2 (5 bases each). The V gene lost 7 bases and the J gene lost 3 bases, with 13 bases spanning the gap. This CDR3 has 14 amino acids. Germline V gives CDR1 SGHRS, CDR2 YFSETQ. CDR3 residues: CASEGSGDTGELFF. DNA of the CDR3: TGCGCCAGCGAGGGGAGTGGGGACACCGGGGAGCTGTTTTTT. Drawing the rest from reference TRBV5-1 and TRBJ2-2, the complete variable domain is KAGVTQTPRYLIKTRGQQVTLSCSPISGHRSVSWYQQTPGQGLQFLFEYFSETQRNKGNFPGRFSGRQFSNSRSEMNVSTLELGDSALYLCASEGSGDTGELFFGEGSRLTVL.

Only a few counts were recorded for this clonotype. This chain joins TRBV2 and TRBJ2-7; 7 bases are a match to TRBD1. This CDR3 region has 13 residues. Germline values: CDR1 SNHLY, CDR2 FYNNEI. J gave up 4 bases and V 8 bases, and 8 bases lay outside the gene matches. The CDR3 loop reads CASLARQGYEQYF. The DNA of the CDR3 is TGTGCCAGCCTCGCTCGACAGGGATACGAGCAGTACTTC.

This clonotype has a handful of counts. The rearrangement uses TRBV10-3 and TRBJ1-3; no firm D call. The length of the CDR3 is 12 residues. Trimming took 10 bases from V and 1 from J, leaving 8 bases between them. Germline assignment: CDR1 ENHRY and CDR2 SYGVKD. This CDR3 reads CATRESGNTIYF. The DNA for the CDR3 is TGTGCCACCAGAGAATCTGGAAACACCATATATTTT.

This chain joins TRBV6-2 or TRBV6-3 and TRBJ2-1; 9 bases align to TRBD1. Germline CDR1 and CDR2: MNHEY and SVGEGT. The CDR3 contains 15 residues. V gave up 2 bases and J gave up 8 bases; unmatched junction bases: 7. The CDR3 DNA reads as TGTGCCAGCAGTTACACCGGGACAGGGTCACATGAGCAGTTCTTC. It is translated as CASSYTGTGSHEQFF.

The V and J genes are TRBV29-1 and TRBJ2-3; TRBD1 agrees at 7 bases. The germline gives CDR1 SQVTM, CDR2 ANQGSEA. The CDR3 contains 14 residues. V shed 0 bases and J 4 bases; nucleotides not matched to a gene: 4. In DNA, the CDR3 is TGCAGCGTTGAAGAACAGGGGTGGTCAGATACGCAGTATTTT. Translated, it gives CSVEEQGWSDTQYF.

J is TRBJ2-5 and V is TRBV6-1; 8 positions agree with TRBD2. Germline V gene sequence: CDR1 MNHNS, CDR2 SASEGT. V dropped 8 bases and J dropped 2; count of bases not matched to a gene: 16. The CDR3 is 17 amino acids. The CDR3 DNA reads as TGTGCCAGCCAAACCGGGGTAGCGGGGACACCTCAAGAGACCCAGTACTTC. Protein: CASQTGVAGTPQETQYF.

The chain joins TRBV11-3 to TRBJ2-1; the D is unclear. The CDR3 runs 14 residues. V was trimmed by 8 bases and J by 2 bases, leaving 13 bases between them. The germline gives CDR1 SGHNT, CDR2 YENEEA. The CDR3 nucleotides read TGTGCCAGCTCACCCGGCGAGACCTACAATGAGCAGTTCTTC. Amino acid sequence: CASSPGETYNEQFF.

The table lists this clonotype with a few counts. This chain uses TRBV15 with TRBJ1-2; D unclear. The CDR3 is made up of 11 amino acids. V gave up 8 bases and J gave up 7 bases, with 11 bases separating them. Germline CDR1 reads LNHNV; CDR2 reads YYDKDF (reference sequence). CDR3 residues: CATRGGGGYTF. CDR3 DNA: TGTGCCACCCGGGGAGGAGGTGGCTACACCTTC.

In this sample, this clonotype turned up many times. One end of the junction is discordant with germline, which a read error may explain. The V call is TRBV5-1, the J call TRBJ1-2, with unresolved D. This CDR3 has 13 residues. Germline V gene sequence: CDR1 SGHRS, CDR2 YFSETQ. The CDR3 DNA follows: TGTGCCAGCAGCCGCGGACCTAACTATGGCTACACCTTC. The encoded protein is CASSRGPNYGYTF.

This clonotype was counted a single time. The chain joins TRBV15 to TRBJ2-1; 9 nucleotides line up with TRBD1. Germline assignment: CDR1 LNHNV and CDR2 YYDKDF (reference sequence). The CDR3 length is 15 residues. Trimming removed 2 bases from V and 3 bases from J; junction bases left unmatched: 2. The CDR3 nucleotides are TGTGCCACCAGCAGAAGGACAGGGGACTACAATGAGCAGTTCTTC. Translated: CATSRRTGDYNEQFF. The whole variable domain, remainder taken from reference TRBV15 and TRBJ2-1, is DAMVIQNPRYQVTQFGKPVTLSCSQTLNHNVMYWYQQKSSQAPKLLFHYYDKDFNNEADTPDNFQSRRPNTSFCFLDIRSPGLGDTAMYLCATSRRTGDYNEQFFGPGTRLTVL.

In this sample, this clonotype turned up a few times. V usage is TRBV6-2 or TRBV6-3 and J usage is TRBJ1-5; D is uncertain. The germline V and J ends were trimmed by 2 bases and 5 bases, with 13 bases remaining between them. The CDR3 runs to 15 residues. Germline CDR1 and CDR2: MNHEY and SVGEGT. CDR3 sequence reads: CASSYERVGYQPQHF. The CDR3, as DNA: TGTGCCAGCAGTTACGAGAGGGTGGGGTATCAGCCCCAGCATTTT.

This clonotype occurred a few times. V is TRBV5-4 and J is TRBJ2-2; 14 bases fit TRBD2. Germline V CDR1 and CDR2: SGHNT, YYREEE (reference sequence). The CDR3 runs 19 residues. J was trimmed by 0 bases and V by 3 bases; bases with no gene match: 7. DNA of the CDR3: TGTGCCAGCAGCTCGGGACTAGCGGGGGCCGCTGCGAACACCGGGGAGCTGTTTTTT. This sequence encodes CASSSGLAGAAANTGELFF.

This clonotype has a handful of counts. The rearrangement uses TRBV20-1 and TRBJ2-2, with 12 bases matching TRBD2. Germline CDR1 DFQATT, CDR2 SNEGSKA (reference sequence). V gave up 5 bases and J gave up 5 bases; unmatched junction bases: 6. There are 15 residues in the CDR3. As DNA, the CDR3 is TGCAGTGCTCAGACTAGCGGGAGAAAGACCGGGGAGCTGTTTTTT. Its translation is CSAQTSGRKTGELFF.

The table lists this clonotype with a few counts. This chain joins TRBV5-1 and TRBJ2-2; the D call may be TRBD1 or TRBD2 (5 bases each). Germline assignment: CDR1 SGHRS and CDR2 YFSETQ. The CDR3 contains 15 residues. Trimming shortened V by 7 bases and J by 1 base, and 14 bases separated the two germline ends. The CDR3 loop is CASRTGTENTGELFF. The CDR3 DNA sequence: TGCGCCAGCCGTACCGGGACGGAGAACACCGGGGAGCTGTTTTTT.

V usage is TRBV7-8 and J usage is TRBJ2-3; D not certain. This CDR3 has 13 amino acids. The V end was cut by 3 bases, the J end by 4 bases, with 8 bases between. Germline V CDR1 and CDR2: SGHVS, FQNEAQ. In nucleotides, the CDR3 is TGTGCCAGCAGCTTCCCAGGCCCAGATACGCAGTATTTT. It encodes CASSFPGPDTQYF.

This clonotype appeared a few times. This chain connects TRBV20-1 to TRBJ2-3; no clear D gene. Germline CDR1 DFQATT, CDR2 SNEGSKA (reference sequence). Trimming shortened V by 5 bases and J by 0 bases, and 12 bases separated the two germline ends. CDR3 length: 14 residues. The CDR3 sequence: CSALVLESTDTQYF. The CDR3 DNA reads TGCAGTGCTCTCGTCTTGGAAAGCACAGATACGCAGTATTTT.

In its sample, this clonotype was seen once. CDR3 residues: CASSPRTEKDTEAFF. The CDR3 region has the DNA TGTGCCAGCAGTCCCCGGACGGAGAAGGACACTGAAGCTTTCTTT. This chain connects TRBV12-3 or TRBV12-4 to TRBJ1-1; the D is unclear. With 5 bases removed from V and 3 bases from J, the gap between germline ends came to 16 bases. The CDR3 loop spans 15 amino acids.

This clonotype was found a few times. The chain couples TRBV27 to TRBJ1-1; D possibly corresponds to TRBD1 (5 bases). The CDR3 is 13 amino acids. The ends were cut back, 3 bases at V and 7 bases at J, with 12 bases in the middle. Germline lookup yields CDR1 MNHEY and CDR2 SMNVEV (reference sequence). CDR3 amino acids: CASSFGRVGEAFF. The CDR3, as DNA: TGTGCCAGCAGTTTCGGCAGGGTCGGTGAAGCTTTCTTT.